These 32 T cell receptor beta chains originate from one sample sequenced in a study of T cell responses to AZD1222 COVID-19 vaccine. Repertoires were generated with immunoSEQ multiplex PCR, while TCRdb's copy carries only in-frame clones and drops some. The repertoire holds 150,000 or so clones, with roughly 86% as singletons. Here the sequenced sample was peripheral blood, taken on day 0 of AZD1222 vaccination. The receptors come from an adult in good health.

The chain uses TRBV4-3 and TRBJ2-1, with 8 positions matching TRBD2. The CDR3 spans 13 residues. V dropped 0 bases and J dropped 14; count of bases not matched to a gene: 6. Per the germline V gene, CDR1 is LGHNA and CDR2 is YSLEER. CDR3 nucleotide sequence: TGCGCCAGCAGCCAAGATCGCGGGGGGCTGAAGTTCTTC. Protein product: CASSQDRGGLKFF.

The chain is built from TRBV14 and TRBJ2-7, with D possibly being TRBD1 (5 bases). Germline V gives CDR1 SGHDN, CDR2 FVKESK. The CDR3 length is 14 residues. V gave up 1 base and J gave up 1 base, with 8 bases separating them. The CDR3 DNA follows: TGTGCCAGCAGCCAAGGCAGGGCGTCCTACGAGCAGTACTTC. It codes for CASSQGRASYEQYF.

Points on this clone: The identical CDR3 is also encoded by other nucleotide sequences in the sample. This rearrangement joins TRBV5-4 to TRBJ2-5, with 9 positions matching TRBD1. Trimming removed 3 bases from V and 4 bases from J; junction bases left unmatched: 4. Germline V gene data show CDR1 as SGHNT and CDR2 as YYREEE (reference sequence). This CDR3 has 14 residues. The CDR3 region is CASSSDRGRETQYF. CDR3 bases: TGTGCCAGCAGCTCGGACAGGGGCAGAGAGACCCAGTACTTC.

The gene calls are TRBV9 and TRBJ1-5, with D uncertain. This CDR3 comprises 14 residues. The germline CDR1 and CDR2 sequences are SGDLS and YYNGEE. V lost 3 bases, J lost 1 base, and 8 bases lay in between. The CDR3, as DNA: TGTGCCAGCAGCGAGGGAGGAAGCAATCAGCCCCAGCATTTT. Its translation: CASSEGGSNQPQHF.

The gene calls are TRBV30 and TRBJ2-3; 10 bases line up with TRBD2. The CDR3 extends over 15 amino acids. Per the germline V gene, CDR1 is GTSNPN and CDR2 is SVGIG (reference sequence). Trimming removed 3 bases from V and 5 bases from J; junction bases left unmatched: 8. The CDR3 nucleotides read TGTGCCTGGAGGATGCTAGCGGGAGTTGTAGATACGCAGTATTTT. Amino acid sequence: CAWRMLAGVVDTQYF.

The V gene is TRBV27, the J gene TRBJ2-1; possibly TRBD1 for D (5 bases). V lost 7 bases, J lost 10 bases, and 26 bases lay in between. The length of the CDR3 is 16 residues. Germline CDR1 MNHEY, CDR2 SMNVEV (reference sequence). CDR3 sequence: CASTPTDPLLQDEQFF. For the CDR3, the DNA is TGTGCCAGCACCCCCACTGACCCATTACTACAGGACGAGCAGTTCTTC.

This clone was detected only once. The genes are TRBV7-3 and TRBJ1-1; no firm D call. The CDR3 is 16 amino acids. Germline V gene sequence: CDR1 SGHTA, CDR2 FQGTGA. Trimming removed 1 base at V and 5 bases at J, with 17 bases between. The CDR3 spells CASSLIPADGRTEAFF. Here the CDR3 DNA reads TGTGCCAGCAGCTTAATACCGGCGGACGGGAGGACTGAAGCTTTCTTT.

The genes are TRBV11-3 and TRBJ1-3; no definite D call. CDR1 and CDR2 (germline): SGHNT, YENEEA. This CDR3 is 15 amino acids long. Trimming cost V 5 bases and J 2 bases, with 13 bases left between them. The CDR3 nucleotides read TGTGCCAGCAGCGCTAGTGGAGCTCCTGGAAACACCATATATTTT. Its protein is CASSASGAPGNTIYF.

The rearrangement uses TRBV6-5 and TRBJ2-1; maybe TRBD2 (6 bases). The V end was cut by 8 bases, the J end by 3 bases, with 14 bases between. The CDR3 runs 14 residues. From germline, CDR1 is MNHEY and CDR2 SVGAGI. This CDR3 reads CASSLEGDYNEQFF. In DNA form, the CDR3 reads TGTGCCAGCTCCTTGGAGGGCGACTACAATGAGCAGTTCTTC.

A single count supports this clone. The chain has TRBV12-3 or TRBV12-4 and TRBJ1-2; D uncertain. The CDR3 is made up of 12 amino acids. V lost 7 bases to trimming and J lost 6 bases, with 12 bases between them. CDR3 DNA: TGTGCCAGCACCCTCCTCGGAGATGGCTACACCTTC. This gives the protein CASTLLGDGYTF.

This sequence joins TRBV3-1 (or the pseudogene TRBV3-2) and TRBJ1-6; D is unresolved. Germline V lookup: CDR1 LGHDT, CDR2 YNNKEL (reference sequence). The length of the CDR3 is 16 residues. Trimming removed 2 bases from V and 9 bases from J, with 17 bases in between. CDR3 sequence reads: CASSQTDVLLGSPLHF. CDR3 DNA: TGTGCCAGCAGCCAAACGGACGTCCTATTAGGTTCACCCCTCCACTTT.

The chain uses TRBV4-2 and TRBJ2-1; the match to TRBD2 covers 11 bases. The CDR3 loop spans 15 amino acids. Trimming at V came to 4 bases and at J to 10 bases, leaving 9 bases not matched to a gene. CDR1 LGHNA and CDR2 YNFKEQ come from the germline V gene. The CDR3 nucleotides are TGTGCCAGCAGCCCCGATAGCGGGAGGGCCAGGGAGCAGTTCTTC. It translates to CASSPDSGRAREQFF.

The rearrangement joins TRBV29-1 to TRBJ1-1, with D uncertain. CDR1 SQVTM and CDR2 ANQGSEA come from the germline V gene. V lost 0 bases to trimming and J lost 11 bases, with 16 bases between them. This CDR3 region has 13 residues. The DNA for the CDR3 is TGCAGCGTTGAAGAAGTAACTGGGGTTGGTGCTTTCTTT. Protein sequence: CSVEEVTGVGAFF.

The rearrangement links TRBV6-1 to TRBJ1-2; no reliable D call. The germline V and J ends were trimmed by 6 bases and 7 bases, with 15 bases remaining between them. The germline V gene encodes CDR1 MNHNS and CDR2 SASEGT. The CDR3 extends over 13 amino acids. CDR3 bases: TGTGCCAGCAGCCCGGACCGGGCGAGTGGCTACACCTTC. This translates into CASSPDRASGYTF.

The DNA of the CDR3 is TGTGCCACCAGCAGAGATCAGGCGGAGACTGAAGCTTTCTTT. It encodes CATSRDQAETEAFF. The J gene is TRBJ1-1, the V gene TRBV15; D is unresolved. Trimming pared 0 bases from V and 5 bases from J, leaving 10 bases between. CDR3 size: 14 residues. Germline CDR1 reads LNHNV; CDR2 reads YYDKDF (reference sequence).

This chain links TRBV18 with TRBJ1-3; D perhaps matches TRBD1 (5 bases). V shed 1 base and J shed 4 bases, with 14 bases lying between them. The germline CDR1 and CDR2 sequences are KGHSH and LQKENI. The CDR3 covers 16 residues. The CDR3, as DNA: TGTGCCAGCTCACCACTCTCGTGGGACGGAGGAAACACCATATATTTT. Protein product: CASSPLSWDGGNTIYF. The full variable domain, completed using reference TRBV18 and TRBJ1-3, is NAGVMQNPRHLVRRRGQEARLRCSPMKGHSHVYWYRQLPEEGLKFMVYLQKENIIDESGMPKERFSAEFPKEGPSILRIQQVVRGDSAAYFCASSPLSWDGGNTIYFGEGSWLTVV.

This clone was counted once. The V and J genes are TRBV5-4 and TRBJ2-3; 9 positions match TRBD2. The V segment lost 1 base and the J segment 0 bases; nucleotides outside the gene matches: 6. Germline V gene data show CDR1 as SGHNT and CDR2 as YYREEE (reference sequence). The length of the CDR3 is 17 residues. CDR3 loop: CASSLSASGASTDTQYF. As DNA, the CDR3 is TGTGCCAGCAGCTTGAGTGCTAGCGGGGCTAGCACAGATACGCAGTATTTT. The complete variable domain, with remaining parts taken from reference TRBV5-4 and TRBJ2-3, reads ETGVTQSPTHLIKTRGQQVTLRCSSQSGHNTVSWYQQALGQGPQFIFQYYREEENGRGNFPPRFSGLQFPNYSSELNVNALELDDSALYLCASSLSASGASTDTQYFGPGTRLTVL.

A word on this clone: This sequence may be a read error, since a much larger clone differs from it by one base. Other DNA sequences of this sample code for an identical CDR3. The J gene is TRBJ2-7, the V gene TRBV11-2, with a tentative D call TRBD2 (6 bases). Germline CDR1 reads SGHAT; CDR2 reads FQNNGV. The V and J ends lost 2 bases and 0 bases respectively, with 8 bases between them. This CDR3 is built from 14 residues. CDR3 sequence (DNA): TGTGCCAGCAGCTTATACGGGAGCTCCTACGAGCAGTACTTC. This sequence encodes CASSLYGSSYEQYF.

The DNA for the CDR3 is TGTGCCAGCAGCTTAGGGACTAGCCCCTACAATGAGCAGTTCTTC. As protein: CASSLGTSPYNEQFF. The chain employs TRBV7-8 and TRBJ2-1; 8 bases fit TRBD2. V lost 1 base to trimming and J lost 2 bases; unmatched junction nucleotides: 1. The germline CDR1 and CDR2 sequences are SGHVS and FQNEAQ. There are 15 residues in the CDR3.

The chain is built from TRBV12-3 or TRBV12-4 and TRBJ1-6; D is ambiguous. The CDR3 sequence is 12 residues long. The germline V and J ends were trimmed by 2 bases and 9 bases, with 5 bases remaining between them. This CDR3 is CASSLYASPLHF. CDR3 DNA: TGTGCCAGCAGTTTATATGCTTCACCCCTCCACTTT.

The chain has TRBV18 and TRBJ1-5, with D unresolved. Germline values: CDR1 KGHSH, CDR2 LQKENI. The CDR3 runs 13 residues. Deletions cut 2 bases from V and 3 bases from J, with 5 bases between. CDR3 nucleotide sequence: TGTGCCAGCTCACCAGGGTACAATCAGCCCCAGCATTTT. This codes for CASSPGYNQPQHF.

The rearrangement uses TRBV4-1 and TRBJ2-1; a weak D match, TRBD2 (5 bases). The CDR3 is 12 amino acids. CDR1 and CDR2 (germline): MGHRA, YSYEKL. The V and J ends lost 5 bases and 9 bases respectively, with 11 bases between them. The CDR3 loop reads CASSSMAGEQFF. CDR3 nucleotides: TGCGCCAGCAGCTCCATGGCGGGTGAGCAGTTCTTC.

V gene TRBV15 combines with J gene TRBJ1-5, with D possibly being TRBD1 (5 bases). The CDR3 consists of 14 residues. Trimming pared 1 base from V and 6 bases from J, leaving 10 bases between. The germline gives CDR1 LNHNV, CDR2 YYDKDF (reference sequence). DNA for the CDR3: TGTGCCACCAGCAGAGGCGGGGGTAGTCAGCCCCAGCATTTT. It encodes CATSRGGGSQPQHF.

The V call is TRBV5-6, the J call TRBJ1-2; D is ambiguous. The germline CDR1 and CDR2 sequences are SGHDT and YYEEEE. This CDR3 contains 14 residues. V was cut by 0 bases and J by 1 base, with 7 bases left in between. As DNA, the CDR3 is TGTGCCAGCAGCTTGGTCGCGGGTAACTATGGCTACACCTTC. The encoded protein is CASSLVAGNYGYTF.

CDR3 sequence reads: CASSRTGWSNQPQHF. DNA for the CDR3: TGTGCCAGCAGCCGGACAGGGTGGAGCAATCAGCCCCAGCATTTT. This chain joins TRBV7-2 and TRBJ1-5; the match to TRBD1 covers 8 bases. With 5 bases clipped from V and 1 base from J, the junction kept 4 bases outside the gene matches. The CDR3 totals 15 residues. The germline V gene has CDR1 SGHTA and CDR2 FQGNSA.

V usage is TRBV20-1 and J usage is TRBJ2-2; 11 bases are shared with TRBD2. V dropped 3 bases and J dropped 7; count of bases not matched to a gene: 7. Germline V gives CDR1 DFQATT, CDR2 SNEGSKA (reference sequence). CDR3 length equals 15 residues. DNA of the CDR3: TGCAGTGCTAGTAAGCTAGCGGGAGGTATCGGGGAGCTGTTTTTT. The encoded protein is CSASKLAGGIGELFF.

The genes are TRBV11-2 and TRBJ1-1; 8 bases agree with TRBD1. The CDR3 has 16 amino acids. Per germline, CDR1 SGHAT and CDR2 FQNNGV. The ends lost 3 bases at V and 4 bases at J; junction bases unmatched: 10. In nucleotides, the CDR3 is TGTGCCAGCAGCTTCCACGAACAGGGGGATGGCACTGAAGCTTTCTTT. Its translation is CASSFHEQGDGTEAFF.

DNA of the CDR3: TGTGCCAGCAGCTTGGGGGTCTCCCCCTACGAGCAGTACTTC. It is translated as CASSLGVSPYEQYF. The chain links TRBV5-4 to TRBJ2-7; D is unclear. The germline V gene encodes CDR1 SGHNT and CDR2 YYREEE (reference sequence). The V end was cut by 0 bases, the J end by 2 bases, with 9 bases between. This CDR3 spans 14 amino acids.

The chain joins TRBV27 to TRBJ2-1; D ambiguous. V shed 6 bases and J shed 0 bases, with 12 bases lying between them. The CDR3 spans 15 residues. In germline, CDR1 is MNHEY, CDR2 SMNVEV (reference sequence). DNA of the CDR3: TGTGCCAGCAGCCCCCGTTCGAACTCCTACAATGAGCAGTTCTTC. The encoded protein is CASSPRSNSYNEQFF.

This clone was seen only once. This sequence joins TRBV30 and TRBJ1-3; TRBD1 might be the D (5 bases). This CDR3 region has 14 residues. Germline lookup yields CDR1 GTSNPN and CDR2 SVGIG (reference sequence). The ends were cut back, 5 bases at V and 0 bases at J, with 11 bases in the middle. The CDR3, as DNA: TGTGCCTGGGGGGGGTCCGGCTCTGGAAACACCATATATTTT. Amino acids: CAWGGSGSGNTIYF.

This clone has only one observation. The rearrangement uses TRBV6-5 and TRBJ2-2; weak D call: TRBD1 (5 bases). Germline assignment: CDR1 MNHEY and CDR2 SVGAGI. The V end lost 6 bases, the J end lost 4 bases, and 9 bases lay between the germline ends. The CDR3 is 13 residues long. DNA for the CDR3: TGTGCCAGCAGGGGGCGCGTCACCGGGGAGCTGTTTTTT. Translated: CASRGRVTGELFF.

In nucleotides, the CDR3 is TGTGCCAGCAGTTACTCGGGGCGAAACAAGGCAGGGGGCGCCAAAAACATTCAGTACTTC. This gives the protein CASSYSGRNKAGGAKNIQYF. This chain uses TRBV6-2 or TRBV6-3 with TRBJ2-4; 8 bases map to TRBD1. Germline assignment: CDR1 MNHEY and CDR2 SVGEGT. J lost 1 base, V lost 0 bases, and 14 bases had no gene match. The CDR3 totals 20 residues.